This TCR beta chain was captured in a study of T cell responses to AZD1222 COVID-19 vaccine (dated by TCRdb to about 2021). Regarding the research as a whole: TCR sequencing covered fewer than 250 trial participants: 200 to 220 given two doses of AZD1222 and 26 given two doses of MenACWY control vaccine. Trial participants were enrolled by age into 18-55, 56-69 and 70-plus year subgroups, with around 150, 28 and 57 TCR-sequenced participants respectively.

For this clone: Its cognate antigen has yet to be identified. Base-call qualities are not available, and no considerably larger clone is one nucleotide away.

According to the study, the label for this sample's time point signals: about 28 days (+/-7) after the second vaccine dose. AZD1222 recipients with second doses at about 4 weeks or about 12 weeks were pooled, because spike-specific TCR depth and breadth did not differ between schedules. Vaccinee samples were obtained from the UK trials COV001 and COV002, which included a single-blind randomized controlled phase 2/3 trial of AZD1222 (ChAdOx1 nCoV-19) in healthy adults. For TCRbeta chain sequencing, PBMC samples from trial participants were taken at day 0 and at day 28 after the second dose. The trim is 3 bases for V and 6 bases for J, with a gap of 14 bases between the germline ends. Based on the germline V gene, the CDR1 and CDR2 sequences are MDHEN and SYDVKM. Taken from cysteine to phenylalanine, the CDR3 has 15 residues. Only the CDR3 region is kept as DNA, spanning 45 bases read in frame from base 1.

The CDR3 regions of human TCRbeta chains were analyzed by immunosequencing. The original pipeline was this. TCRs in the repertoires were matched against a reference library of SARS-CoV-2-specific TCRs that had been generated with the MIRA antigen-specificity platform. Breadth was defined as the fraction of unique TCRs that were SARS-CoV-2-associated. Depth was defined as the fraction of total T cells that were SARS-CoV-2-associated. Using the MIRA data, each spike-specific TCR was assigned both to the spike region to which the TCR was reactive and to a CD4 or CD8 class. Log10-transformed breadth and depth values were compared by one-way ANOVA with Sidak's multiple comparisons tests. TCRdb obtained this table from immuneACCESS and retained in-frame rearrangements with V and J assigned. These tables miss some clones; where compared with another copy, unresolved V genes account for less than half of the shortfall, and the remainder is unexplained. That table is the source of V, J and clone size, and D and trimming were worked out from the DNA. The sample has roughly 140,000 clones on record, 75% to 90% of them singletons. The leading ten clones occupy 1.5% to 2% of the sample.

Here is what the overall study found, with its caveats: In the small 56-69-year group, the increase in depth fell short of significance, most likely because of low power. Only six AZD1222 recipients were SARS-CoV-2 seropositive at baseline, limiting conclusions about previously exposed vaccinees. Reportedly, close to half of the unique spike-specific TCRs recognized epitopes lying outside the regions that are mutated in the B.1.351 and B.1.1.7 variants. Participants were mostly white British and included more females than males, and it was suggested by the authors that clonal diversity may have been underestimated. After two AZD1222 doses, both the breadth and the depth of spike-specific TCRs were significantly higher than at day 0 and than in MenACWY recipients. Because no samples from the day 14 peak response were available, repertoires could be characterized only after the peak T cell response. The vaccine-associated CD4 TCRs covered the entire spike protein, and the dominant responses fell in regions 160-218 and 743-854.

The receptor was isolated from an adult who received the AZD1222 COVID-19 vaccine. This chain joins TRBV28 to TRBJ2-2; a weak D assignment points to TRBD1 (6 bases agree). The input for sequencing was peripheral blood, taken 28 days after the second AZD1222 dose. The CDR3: CASSLSGANSGELFF. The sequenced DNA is TGTGCCAGCAGTTTGTCAGGGGCTAATTCCGGGGAGCTGTTTTTT.